The T cell receptor (beta chain) described here comes from a study of shared clonotypes between healthy human individuals. At the level of the study: Aged 18 to 49, the donors were a couple of women and a few men. Broader study findings: It was the few donors that limited the genetic and exposure-history diversity represented.

It was into CD45RA+ naive and CD45RA-negative memory subsets that the CD4+ cells were split. Looked up from germline, CDR1 is SGHRS and CDR2 is YFSETQ. The CDR3 extends over 14 amino acids. The germline V and J ends were trimmed by 4 bases and 1 base, with 8 bases remaining between them. Roughly 33,000 T cell genomes, or roughly 200 ng DNA, went into the sorted-subset replicate PCRs. TCRdb's table, derived via immunoSEQ multiplex PCR, lists solely in-frame clones and lacks some. This table holds roughly 1.4 million clones, approximately 98.5% found once. As to this clone: Its specificity is unknown.

This sequence was found in a young man in good health. The specimen was naive CD4+ T cells sorted from blood. Subset described: CD45RA+ positively selected. V gene TRBV5-1 combines with J gene TRBJ2-2; D gene unclear. CDR3 protein: CASSRSGNTGELFF. CDR3 DNA: TGCGCCAGCAGCCGATCTGGGAACACCGGGGAGCTGTTTTTT.